This T cell receptor beta chain was obtained from a study of T cells in Graves' hyperthyroidism and ophthalmopathy. General observations from the study: Blood also showed most of the thyroid clonotypes that were expanded above 0.001.

Details on this clonotype: Its antigen is still unknown.

Fresh peripheral blood, roughly 10 ml, was the source of the PBMCs. There were TCR beta CDR3 regions amplified from RNA transcripts. The HTBI primer set served for first-round RT-PCR of the TCR CDR3. TCRdb itself ran the multiplex PCR reads through MiXCR, one entry per CDR3 protein. Of roughly 700,000 distinct CDR3 sequences listed, around a sixth are singletons. The source of this sequence is a man between 50 and 59 years old with Graves' hyperthyroidism. Sequenced material: blood.

CDR3 bases: TGTGCCAGTAGTATAGATCCCTCCTCAATGAGCTCCTACAATGAGCAGTTCTTC. Protein sequence: CASSIDPSSMSSYNEQFF. The V call is TRBV19, the J call TRBJ2-1; D unclear. CDR3 length equals 18 residues. The germline CDR1 and CDR2 sequences are LNHDA and SQIVND (reference sequence). The V end lost 0 bases, the J end lost 0 bases, and 15 bases lay between the germline ends.